The 2 T cell receptor beta chains presented below share a single source sample, sequenced in a study of T cells in Graves' hyperthyroidism and ophthalmopathy. The TCR beta CDR3 regions underwent amplification using RNA transcripts as the source. HTBI primers were the set used in a first-round RT-PCR of the TCR CDR3. TCRdb ran MiXCR on the multiplex PCR reads and lists one entry per CDR3 protein. The sample contains about 680,000 distinct CDR3 sequences, around a third of which appear only once. What was sequenced was blood. The receptors derive from a woman in her thirties or forties with Graves' hyperthyroidism.

The chain combines TRBV29-1 with TRBJ1-5; D remains ambiguous. Germline values: CDR1 SQVTM, CDR2 ANQGSEA. CDR3 length: 14 residues. V shed 3 bases and J shed 1 base, with 10 bases lying between them. This chain's CDR3 is CSVESGGSNQPQHF. CDR3 DNA: TGCAGCGTTGAGTCGGGAGGGAGCAATCAGCCCCAGCATTTT.

The chain joins TRBV2 to TRBJ2-1, with no clear D. The CDR3 spans 13 residues. Between the trimmed V and J ends, which lost 3 bases and 0 bases, there was a span of 3 bases. Per the germline V gene, CDR1 is SNHLY and CDR2 is FYNNEI. CDR3 amino acids: CASSDPSYNEQFF. The CDR3 nucleotides are TGTGCCAGCAGTGACCCCTCCTACAATGAGCAGTTCTTC.